This TCR beta chain was identified during a study of PD-1 blockade in classical Hodgkin lymphoma. General study findings and limits: A reduction in baseline TCR diversity was reportedly seen in newly diagnosed patients relative to healthy donors. Why the repertoires differ is still unclear, perhaps disease activity or prior therapy.

CDR3 size: 15 residues. CDR1 is LNHDA, CDR2 SQIVND, per germline (reference sequence). The J segment lost 11 bases and the V segment lost 6 bases, leaving 10 bases of the junction unmatched. With regard to this clone: Antigen: not known.

The time point was: newly diagnosed, previously untreated cHL patient sample. Purified CD4+ T cells were obtained from thawed PBMCs through magnetic negative selection. Untreated, newly diagnosed classical Hodgkin lymphoma PBMCs were used for comparison. The data were produced by immunoSEQ multiplex PCR, yet TCRdb's version contains in-frame clones alone and is incomplete. The sample holds 15,000 to 17,000 clones, roughly 86% seen once. Sequencing was done on a sample of CD4+ T cells from blood. This TCR came from a human donor with classical Hodgkin lymphoma. The chain is built from TRBV19 and TRBJ2-1, with TRBD2 matching 13 bases. The CDR3 DNA reads as TGTGCCAGTAGCTCCGGGACTAGCGGGGTGGGGAAGCAGTTCTTC. This gives the protein CASSSGTSGVGKQFF.